Below, 26 T cell receptor beta chains from the same sample are listed, as sequenced in a study of human T cells and chemical hapten exposure. TCRdb re-analysed the RACE reads in MiXCR, keeping a single row per CDR3 protein. Among roughly 380,000 distinct CDR3 sequences listed, about 6.9% were seen once. Time point indicated: patch test 2, 6 weeks after DPC sensitization. The sample's treatment: therapeutic diphenylcyclopropenone sensitization with weekly scalp DPC. The sequences come from whole blood, collected in connection with sensitization to the hapten diphenylcyclopropenone (DPC). The source of these receptors is a woman aged 18 to 35 with alopecia areata. Some clones in this sample may be carry-over from other donors' samples.

This chain connects TRBV6-6 to TRBJ2-3; D may be TRBD1 or TRBD2 (6 bases each). Germline V gene lookup returns CDR1 MNHNY and CDR2 SVGAGI (reference sequence). The CDR3 totals 16 residues. Trimming removed 2 bases at V and 7 bases at J, with 19 bases between. Here the CDR3 DNA reads TGTGCCAGCAGTTACGGCCGGGGGCGGCGGCCGTATACGCAGTATTTT. Its translation is CASSYGRGRRPYTQYF.

The chain has TRBV7-6 and TRBJ2-7, with 10 nucleotides matching TRBD1. V lost 5 bases to trimming and J lost 4 bases; unmatched junction nucleotides: 8. The length of the CDR3 is 15 residues. Germline CDR1 reads SGHVS; CDR2 reads FNYEAQ. The CDR3, as DNA: TGTGCCAGCAGCCTGGGACAGGGGATGCTGTACGAGCAGTACTTC. Its translation: CASSLGQGMLYEQYF.

V gene TRBV5-4 combines with J gene TRBJ2-7; no firm D call. The CDR3 extends over 14 amino acids. V was clipped by 4 bases and J by 0 bases, with 11 bases between them. CDR1 and CDR2 (germline): SGHNT, YYREEE (reference sequence). This CDR3 reads CASSPDGYSYEQYF. CDR3 DNA sequence: TGTGCCAGCAGCCCGGACGGGTACTCCTACGAGCAGTACTTC.

The V gene is TRBV28, the J gene TRBJ1-2, with D possibly being TRBD1 (5 bases). CDR1 is MDHEN and CDR2 is SYDVKM in the germline V gene. V was pared by 8 bases and J by 4 bases, with 14 bases between. The CDR3 spans 13 residues. The CDR3 is CASEAGTGYGYTF. The CDR3 DNA sequence: TGTGCCAGCGAGGCAGGGACCGGCTATGGCTACACCTTC.

This clonotype was observed many times. The rearrangement uses TRBV6-2 or TRBV6-3 and TRBJ2-4, with 7 bases lining up with TRBD1. The length of the CDR3 is 17 residues. J gave up 0 bases and V 8 bases, and 13 bases lay outside the gene matches. CDR1 is MNHEY, CDR2 SVGEGT, per germline. CDR3 in amino acids: CASGSRGTAIAKNIQYF. CDR3 bases: TGTGCCAGCGGATCAAGGGGGACAGCGATAGCCAAAAACATTCAGTACTTC.

The sample holds a few counts of this clonotype. The chain combines TRBV7-8 with TRBJ2-1; D is perhaps TRBD1 (6 bases). The length of the CDR3 is 15 residues. Germline V gene lookup returns CDR1 SGHVS and CDR2 FQNEAQ. Trimming cost V 1 base and J 2 bases, with 9 bases left between them. CDR3 DNA sequence: TGTGCCAGCAGCTTAGAAAGGACAGCCTACAATGAGCAGTTCTTC. This translates into CASSLERTAYNEQFF. Full variable domain (remainder filled in from reference TRBV7-8 and TRBJ2-1): GAGVSQSPRYKVAKRGQDVALRCDPISGHVSLFWYQQALGQGPEFLTYFQNEAQLDKSGLPSDRFFAERPEGSVSTLKIQRTQQEDSAVYLCASSLERTAYNEQFFGPGTRLTVL.

The chain carries TRBV3-1 and TRBJ1-2, with 9 bases lining up with TRBD1. The CDR3 is 15 amino acids. The germline V gene has CDR1 LGHDT and CDR2 YNNKEL (reference sequence). Trimming cost V 4 bases and J 4 bases; bases outside gene matches: 7. The CDR3 DNA follows: TGTGCCAGCAGCCGAGGGACAGGGTCTTCCTATGGCTACACCTTC. Translation gives CASSRGTGSSYGYTF.

This clonotype has just a few counts. V usage is TRBV7-6 and J usage is TRBJ1-6; maybe TRBD1 (5 bases). The germline V and J ends were trimmed by 5 bases and 0 bases, with 20 bases remaining between them. CDR1 and CDR2 from the germline V gene are SGHVS and FNYEAQ. The CDR3 spans 19 residues. CDR3 sequence: CASSPSPQGPSSYNSPLHF. CDR3 nucleotides: TGTGCCAGCAGCCCCTCCCCTCAGGGACCCAGCTCCTATAATTCACCCCTCCACTTT. Variable domain in full (rest from reference TRBV7-6 and TRBJ1-6): GAGVSQSPRYKVTKRGQDVALRCDPISGHVSLYWYRQALGQGPEFLTYFNYEAQQDKSGLPNDRFSAERPEGSISTLTIQRTEQRDSAMYRCASSPSPQGPSSYNSPLHFGNGTRLTVT.

The chain carries TRBV4-3 and TRBJ1-3; 8 bases are shared with TRBD1. This CDR3 is 14 amino acids long. CDR1 is LGHNA and CDR2 is YSLEER in the germline V gene. After removal of 2 bases from V and 7 bases from J, the junction contained 4 bases not matched to a gene. This chain's CDR3 is CASSQMDRANTIYF. In DNA form, the CDR3 reads TGCGCCAGCAGCCAAATGGACAGGGCCAACACCATATATTTT.

This clonotype showed up just a few times. The chain joins TRBV20-1 to TRBJ2-7; the match to TRBD2 covers 8 bases. The CDR3 has 14 amino acids. CDR1 and CDR2 from the germline V gene are DFQATT and SNEGSKA (reference sequence). V trimming: 4 bases; J trimming: 5 bases; junction bases outside the gene matches: 10. CDR3 in amino acids: CSAIVPGLEDEQYF. CDR3 DNA: TGCAGTGCTATCGTTCCGGGACTAGAGGACGAGCAGTACTTC.

There are a few counts of this clonotype. As DNA, the CDR3 is TGTGCCAGCAGCATACTCCCGGACAGGTCGGCCGGGGAGCTGTTTTTT. Its protein is CASSILPDRSAGELFF. The chain links TRBV6-5 to TRBJ2-2, with 7 nucleotides matching TRBD1. The germline V gene encodes CDR1 MNHEY and CDR2 SVGAGI. J was trimmed by 6 bases and V by 6 bases; bases with no gene match: 13. The CDR3 sequence is 16 residues long.

This clonotype was detected a few times. This chain links TRBV9 with TRBJ2-2; 10 positions agree with TRBD1. Germline assignment: CDR1 SGDLS and CDR2 YYNGEE. CDR3 length: 16 residues. Germline trimming cut 4 bases from V and 2 bases from J; bases unmatched to any gene: 5. CDR3 DNA sequence: TGTGCCAGCAGCAGCCGACAGGGGGCCAACACCGGGGAGCTGTTTTTT. Translating it yields CASSSRQGANTGELFF.

In this sample, this clonotype turned up once. J is TRBJ2-7 and V is TRBV18; D uncertain. V was pared by 2 bases and J by 4 bases, with 12 bases between. The CDR3 contains 14 residues. Germline V gives CDR1 KGHSH, CDR2 LQKENI. The CDR3 sequence: CASSPYSSLYEQYF. CDR3 bases: TGTGCCAGCTCACCATACAGCTCCTTATACGAGCAGTACTTC.

This chain uses TRBV2 with TRBJ2-5; 12 bases align to TRBD2. Per germline, CDR1 SNHLY and CDR2 FYNNEI. The CDR3 length is 18 residues. V lost 2 bases, J lost 0 bases, and 7 bases stayed unmatched. The CDR3 DNA reads TGTGCCAGCAGTGAAATAGGGCTAGCGGGGGGGAACCAAGAGACCCAGTACTTC. It encodes CASSEIGLAGGNQETQYF.

This clonotype was detected ten times or more. This CDR3 reads CSVEDDRGYTF. DNA of the CDR3: TGCAGCGTTGAAGATGACAGGGGCTACACCTTC. The V call is TRBV29-1, the J call TRBJ1-2, with D possibly matching TRBD1 (6 bases). The germline gives CDR1 SQVTM, CDR2 ANQGSEA. The V and J ends lost 0 bases and 8 bases respectively, with 7 bases between them. The CDR3 extends over 11 amino acids.

CDR3: CASSYPPDEQYF. For the CDR3, the DNA is TGTGCCAGCAGTTACCCCCCAGACGAGCAGTACTTC. This chain joins TRBV6-2 or TRBV6-3 and TRBJ2-7; D not resolved. Germline loops: CDR1 MNHEY, CDR2 SVGEGT. V gave up 2 bases and J gave up 5 bases, with 7 bases separating them. CDR3 size: 12 residues.

The rearrangement joins TRBV7-9 to TRBJ2-3; 14 bases fit TRBD2. The germline V gene encodes CDR1 SEHNR and CDR2 FQNEAQ (reference sequence). Germline trimming cut 5 bases from V and 5 bases from J; bases unmatched to any gene: 6. The CDR3 contains 16 residues. Here the CDR3 DNA reads TGTGCCAGCAGCCCTGGACTAGCGGGGGGCTTAGATACGCAGTATTTT. Its protein product is CASSPGLAGGLDTQYF.

This clonotype was recorded at least ten times. V is TRBV12-3 or TRBV12-4 and J is TRBJ1-4; 7 bases map to TRBD1. The CDR3 is 15 amino acids. Losses at the gene ends were 6 bases for V and 7 bases for J; bases not matched to a gene: 11. The CDR3 is CASSSSIGGFEKLFF. The CDR3 nucleotides read TGTGCCAGCAGCTCTTCAATAGGGGGCTTTGAAAAACTGTTTTTT.

This chain joins TRBV7-8 and TRBJ2-3; the match to TRBD2 covers 9 bases. The CDR3 runs to 14 residues. The junction had 1 base not matched to a gene; V was cut back by 1 base and J by 5 bases. CDR1 and CDR2 (germline): SGHVS, FQNEAQ. The CDR3 protein is CASSLGSGGDTQYF. As DNA, the CDR3 is TGTGCCAGCAGCTTAGGTAGCGGGGGAGATACGCAGTATTTT.

Ten or more counts support this clonotype. The V gene is TRBV20-1, the J gene TRBJ2-7, with 7 bases aligning to TRBD1. The V segment lost 2 bases and the J segment 2 bases; nucleotides outside the gene matches: 3. The length of the CDR3 is 13 residues. Germline V lookup: CDR1 DFQATT, CDR2 SNEGSKA (reference sequence). The CDR3 nucleotides read TGCAGTGCTAGACAGGGGGAGCCCTACGAGCAGTACTTC. This codes for CSARQGEPYEQYF.

This clonotype was counted between two and nine times. The chain combines TRBV12-3 or TRBV12-4 with TRBJ2-3; tentative D call: TRBD2 (6 bases). The CDR3 totals 15 residues. V lost 5 bases, J lost 2 bases, and 14 bases lay in between. The CDR3 DNA reads TGTGCCAGCAGTCCGACTAGTTCTCTCACAGATACGCAGTATTTT. It codes for CASSPTSSLTDTQYF.

This clonotype was counted many times. The chain combines TRBV29-1 with TRBJ1-5; D is perhaps TRBD1 (5 bases). Germline CDR1 reads SQVTM; CDR2 reads ANQGSEA. The V end lost 5 bases, the J end lost 4 bases, and 18 bases lay between the germline ends. The CDR3 totals 15 residues. The CDR3 coding sequence is TGCAGCGTTTTCGTTTGGGGGTTAGAAAATCAGCCCCAGCATTTT. It is translated as CSVFVWGLENQPQHF.

The chain carries TRBV9 and TRBJ2-2; maybe TRBD1 (5 bases). Per germline, CDR1 SGDLS and CDR2 YYNGEE. Trimming pared 3 bases from V and 2 bases from J, leaving 14 bases between. The CDR3 runs to 16 residues. The CDR3 reads CASSGRQILNTGELFF. The CDR3 coding sequence is TGTGCCAGCAGCGGTCGACAGATCCTTAACACCGGGGAGCTGTTTTTT.

The sample holds a few counts of this clonotype. The chain recombines TRBV21-1 with TRBJ2-1; the table's D call TRBD2 went unverified against the DNA. TRBV21-1 has pseudogene status. The CDR3 extends over 20 amino acids. Here the CDR3 reads CASSKIRSGHPSRGPNEQFF. The DNA for the CDR3 is TGTGCCAGCAGCAAAATAAGATCCGGGCACCCTTCTCGGGGCCCAAATGAGCAGTTCTTC.

The chain employs TRBV25-1 and TRBJ1-3, with 11 bases identical to TRBD1. Germline values: CDR1 MGHDK, CDR2 SYGVNS. The V gene end was trimmed by 6 bases and the J gene end by 7 bases; junction bases not matched to a gene: 5. The CDR3 has 14 residues. This chain's CDR3 is CASRPGTGGNTIYF. In nucleotides, the CDR3 is TGTGCCAGCAGACCCGGGACAGGGGGGAACACCATATATTTT.

This clonotype turned up a few times. The chain combines TRBV6-5 with TRBJ2-7; D may correspond to TRBD1 or TRBD2 (5 bases each). V gave up 5 bases and J gave up 0 bases, with 14 bases separating them. CDR1 is MNHEY, CDR2 SVGAGI, per germline. This CDR3 contains 15 residues. CDR3 amino acids: CASSTSGTDSYEQYF. The CDR3 DNA reads as TGTGCCAGCAGTACCTCCGGGACGGACTCCTACGAGCAGTACTTC.